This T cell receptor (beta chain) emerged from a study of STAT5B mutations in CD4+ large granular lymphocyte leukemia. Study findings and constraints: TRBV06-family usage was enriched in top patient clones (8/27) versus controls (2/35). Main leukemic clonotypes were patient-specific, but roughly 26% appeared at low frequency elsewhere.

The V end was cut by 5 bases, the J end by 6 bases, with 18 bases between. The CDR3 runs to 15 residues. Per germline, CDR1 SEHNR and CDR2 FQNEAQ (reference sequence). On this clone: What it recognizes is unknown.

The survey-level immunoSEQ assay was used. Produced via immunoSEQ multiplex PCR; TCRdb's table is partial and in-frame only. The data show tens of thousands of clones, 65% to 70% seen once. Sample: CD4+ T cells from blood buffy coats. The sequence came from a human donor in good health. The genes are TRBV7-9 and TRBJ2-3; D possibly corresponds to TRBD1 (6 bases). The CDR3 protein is CASSPRQEFRDTQYF. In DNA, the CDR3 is TGTGCCAGCAGCCCTCGACAGGAGTTTCGGGATACGCAGTATTTT. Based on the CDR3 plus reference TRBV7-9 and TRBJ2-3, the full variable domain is DTGVSQNPRHKITKRGQNVTFRCDPISEHNRLYWYRQTLGQGPEFLTYFQNEAQLEKSRLLSDRFSAERPKGSFSTLEIQRTEQGDSAMYLCASSPRQEFRDTQYFGPGTRLTVL.